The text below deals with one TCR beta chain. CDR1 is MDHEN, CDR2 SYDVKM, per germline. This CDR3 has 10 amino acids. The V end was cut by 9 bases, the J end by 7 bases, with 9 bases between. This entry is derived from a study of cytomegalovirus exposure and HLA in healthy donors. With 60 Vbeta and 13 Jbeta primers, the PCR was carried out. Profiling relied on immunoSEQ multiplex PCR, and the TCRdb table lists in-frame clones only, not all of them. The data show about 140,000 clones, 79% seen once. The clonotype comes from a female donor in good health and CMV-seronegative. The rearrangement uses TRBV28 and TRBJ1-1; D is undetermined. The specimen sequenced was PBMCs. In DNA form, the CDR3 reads TGTGCCAGTCGGTTCCATGAAGCTTTCTTT. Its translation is CASRFHEAFF.